This is a list of T cell receptor beta chains from one sample in a study of radiotherapy plus CTLA-4 blockade in lung cancer. Clones were read by immunoSEQ multiplex PCR, and TCRdb kept only the in-frame ones, dropping some. The data hold tens of thousands of clones, with approximately 80% observed a single time. The specimen was peripheral blood, collected from a patient treated with radiotherapy plus ipilimumab. The receptors derive from a human donor with non-small cell lung cancer who had a partial response to radiotherapy plus ipilimumab. Each CDR3 is given with its conserved first and last residue. The order of the fields is V gene, J gene, clone size, CDR3 protein. Clone size appears in some rows only: once, few, many, or a class for an expanded clone.

>TRBV29-1|TRBJ2-4|once
CSGGQGGAKNIQYF
>TRBV7-9|TRBJ2-3|-
CASSLVMDTQYF
>TRBV5-1|TRBJ2-3|-
CASRSSISTDTQYF
>TRBV7-2|TRBJ2-1|-
CASSLGPSGTGHEQFF
>TRBV6-5|TRBJ1-1|-
CASSYLTGLNTEAFF
>TRBV11-2|TRBJ2-5|-
CASSPSRGAYQETQYF
>TRBV6-1|TRBJ2-2|-
CASRISNTGELFF
>TRBV11-2|TRBJ1-4|once
CASSLGQGKDEKLFF
>TRBV6-1|TRBJ1-4|-
CASSGTGTDNEKLFF
>TRBV7-8|TRBJ2-6|-
CASSLVSRPGANVLTF
>TRBV5-4|TRBJ2-1|-
CASSADGTGHNEQFF
>TRBV19|TRBJ2-2|-
CASSSVPNTGELFF
>TRBV25-1|TRBJ2-6|-
CASSGQGTGANVLTF
>TRBV2|TRBJ2-2|few
CASTPGSGPGELFF
>TRBV4-1|TRBJ2-3|-
CASSPQQGVSTDTQYF
>TRBV15|TRBJ1-2|-
CATSRDRGGQGYGYTF
>TRBV27|TRBJ2-2|-
CASRPGQLNTGELFF
>TRBV5-5|TRBJ2-2|-
CASSLSGTGELFF
>TRBV6-6|TRBJ2-1|once
CASSSERGAHNEQFF
>TRBV27|TRBJ1-1|-
CASSFGVGNTEAFF
>TRBV5-6|TRBJ2-7|-
CASSKKFIRAGGTSEQYF
>TRBV4-3|TRBJ1-2|-
CASSPRGGAYGYTF
>TRBV6-1|TRBJ2-7|-
CASSEVGHPYEQYF
>TRBV4-1|TRBJ1-2|-
CASSQDLDRGVGGYTF
>TRBV18|TRBJ2-5|few
CASSPLGTGDETQYF
>TRBV9|TRBJ2-7|-
CASSPWDTSYEQYF
>TRBV30|TRBJ2-2|once
CAWRFTATAGELFF
>TRBV2|TRBJ1-1|-
CASSWDRMNTEAFF
>TRBV4-2|TRBJ2-5|-
CASSQDPGLVETQYF
>TRBV9|TRBJ2-3|-
CASSVPSGGQFGRDTQYF
>TRBV7-6|TRBJ2-7|-
CASSSSGYEQYF
>TRBV13|TRBJ2-3|-
CASREVGSTDTQYF
>TRBV4-1|TRBJ2-7|-
CASSQAVTYEQYF
>TRBV28|TRBJ2-7|-
CASSQAPSEQYF
>TRBV6-5|TRBJ1-2|-
CASSSTGVYGYTF
>TRBV6-1|TRBJ1-3|-
CASRGQDSGNTIYF
>TRBV5-4|TRBJ1-4|-
CASSRGGGAIEKLFF
>TRBV19|TRBJ1-6|few
CASSYRDRDRSPLHF
>TRBV9|TRBJ2-1|once
CASSAGLAGSYNEQFF
>TRBV5-4|TRBJ2-7|-
CASSRPATGASYEQYF
>TRBV6-5|TRBJ2-2|-
CASSTQGRGELFF
>TRBV7-3|TRBJ2-3|-
CASSRQGALTDTQYF
>TRBV5-1|TRBJ1-4|-
CASSLGEINEKLFF
>TRBV5-1|TRBJ2-3|-
CASSPGVHTDTQYF
>TRBV19|TRBJ2-7|-
CASSMARGLDEQYF
>TRBV9|TRBJ2-3|-
CASQPGQGTDTQYF
>TRBV9|TRBJ2-1|-
CASSGGVITYNEQFF
>TRBV19|TRBJ2-1|-
CASRYRGLYNEQFF
>TRBV5-4|TRBJ2-1|-
CASSYRGYNEQFF
>TRBV7-6|TRBJ2-1|-
CASSPRSAGGSYNEQFF
>TRBV28|TRBJ1-5|-
CASSLSDQPQHF
>TRBV18|TRBJ1-1|-
CASSTAKEGLSSTEAFF
>TRBV5-4|TRBJ2-5|-
CASSLPQETQYF
>TRBV28|TRBJ1-5|-
CASIGVQGNQPQHF
>TRBV19|TRBJ2-7|once
CASSIKVGQGKYEQYF
>TRBV28|TRBJ2-2|-
CASSRGTEPTLRGHTGELFF
>TRBV28|TRBJ1-2|-
CASSRQGYGYTF
>TRBV13|TRBJ2-3|-
CASSLGGVPDTQYF
>TRBV7-2|TRBJ2-3|-
CASSFGTSEDTQYF
>TRBV19|TRBJ1-5|-
CASSIGSDRVGQPQHF